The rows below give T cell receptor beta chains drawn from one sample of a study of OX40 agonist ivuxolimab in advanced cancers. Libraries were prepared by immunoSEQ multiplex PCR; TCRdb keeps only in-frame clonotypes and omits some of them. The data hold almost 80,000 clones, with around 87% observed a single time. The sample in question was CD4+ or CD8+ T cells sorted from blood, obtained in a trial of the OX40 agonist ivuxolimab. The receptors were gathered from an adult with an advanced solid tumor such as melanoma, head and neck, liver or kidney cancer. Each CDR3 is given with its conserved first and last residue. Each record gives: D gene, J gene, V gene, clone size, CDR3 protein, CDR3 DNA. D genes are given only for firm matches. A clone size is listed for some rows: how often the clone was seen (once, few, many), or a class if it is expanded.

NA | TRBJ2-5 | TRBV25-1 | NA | CASRQQGGETQYF | TGTGCCAGCAGGCAACAGGGCGGAGAGACCCAGTACTTC
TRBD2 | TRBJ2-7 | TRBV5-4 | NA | CASSPDRGDGSYEQYF | TGTGCCAGCAGCCCCGATCGGGGGGACGGCTCCTACGAGCAGTACTTC
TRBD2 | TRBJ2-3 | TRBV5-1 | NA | CASSFRLASSGRTDTQYF | TGCGCCAGCAGCTTCCGACTTGCTTCTAGCGGGAGGACAGATACGCAGTATTTT
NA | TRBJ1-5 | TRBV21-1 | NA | CASSKVVGQGNQPQHF | NA
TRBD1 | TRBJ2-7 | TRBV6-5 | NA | CASSSGQGTYEQYF | TGTGCCAGCAGTTCAGGACAGGGGACCTACGAGCAGTACTTC
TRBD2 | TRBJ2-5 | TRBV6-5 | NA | CASSYRLAGPQETQYF | TGTGCCAGCAGCTACCGACTAGCGGGACCCCAAGAGACCCAGTACTTC
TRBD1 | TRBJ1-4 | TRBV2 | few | CASSVRTGGEKLFF | TGTGCCAGCAGTGTGAGGACAGGGGGTGAAAAACTGTTTTTT
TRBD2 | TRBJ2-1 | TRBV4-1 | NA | CASSTRGEGEQFF | TGCGCCAGCAGCACGCGGGGGGAAGGGGAGCAGTTCTTC
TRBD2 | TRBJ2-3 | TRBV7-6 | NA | CASSLATSGTGDTQYF | TGTGCCAGCAGCTTAGCAACTAGCGGGACAGGTGATACGCAGTATTTT
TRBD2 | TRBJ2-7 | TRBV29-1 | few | CSGWGGTSSYEQYF | TGCAGCGGGTGGGGGGGGACCTCTAGCTACGAGCAGTACTTC
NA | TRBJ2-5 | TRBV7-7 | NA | CASSHLQGWETQYF | TGTGCCAGCAGTCATTTACAGGGATGGGAGACCCAGTACTTC
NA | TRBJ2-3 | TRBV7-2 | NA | CASSPGSSGTQYF | TGTGCCAGCAGCCCGGGGTCATCCGGTACGCAGTATTTT
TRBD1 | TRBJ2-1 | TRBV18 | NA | CASSPSPGQGLYNEQFF | TGTGCCAGCTCACCGAGTCCGGGACAGGGGTTGTACAATGAGCAGTTCTTC
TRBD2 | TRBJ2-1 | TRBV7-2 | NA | CASSSTGLAGNNEQFF | TGTGCCAGCAGCTCGACCGGACTAGCGGGGAACAATGAGCAGTTCTTC
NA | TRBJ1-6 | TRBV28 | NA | CASSPGRFNSPLHF | TGTGCCAGCAGCCCAGGACGGTTTAATTCACCCCTCCACTTT
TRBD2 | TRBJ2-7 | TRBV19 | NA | CASSTGTSQYF | TGTGCCAGTAGTACAGGGACTAGCCAGTACTTC
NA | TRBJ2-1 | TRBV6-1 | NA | CASRTGGSGNNEQFF | TGTGCCAGCAGGACAGGGGGTAGCGGGAACAATGAGCAGTTCTTC